This entry is about one T cell receptor beta chain. These data are taken from a study of radiotherapy plus CTLA-4 blockade in lung cancer. This table comes from immunoSEQ multiplex PCR, and its TCRdb copy is limited to in-frame clones, with some not included. This repertoire shows about 49,000 clones, roughly three quarters found once; its top ten account for 11%. The CDR3 covers 14 residues. Germline CDR1 MNHEY, CDR2 SVGAGI. The V and J ends lost 4 bases and 5 bases respectively, with 12 bases between them. V usage is TRBV6-5 and J usage is TRBJ1-5; a weak D match, TRBD1 (6 bases). The starting material was peripheral blood, obtained from a patient treated with radiotherapy plus ipilimumab. This clonotype was obtained from a human donor with non-small cell lung cancer who had stable disease on radiotherapy plus ipilimumab. The CDR3 sequence: CASSSRGPDQPQHF. For the CDR3, the DNA is TGTGCCAGCAGTTCGCGGGGGCCCGATCAGCCCCAGCATTTT.